Sequencing of this T cell receptor beta chain was carried out in a study of T-cell memory formation after mild COVID-19. The CDR3 contains 19 residues. V was clipped by 1 base and J by 2 bases, with 24 bases between them. The germline V gene encodes CDR1 LGHDT and CDR2 YNNKEL (reference sequence). TCRdb re-derived calls from the 5' RACE reads in MiXCR, one entry per CDR3 protein. This sample has 180,000 or so distinct CDR3 sequences; about a sixth occur once, and the top ten carry about 2%. This receptor was obtained from an adult woman who had mild COVID-19 (a few samples of this study predate the infection). Cell type and time point are not known. The sequencing input was PBMCs or a T cell subset sorted from them (not recorded which). The chain links TRBV3-1 to TRBJ2-7; maybe TRBD1 (8 bases). CDR3 DNA sequence: TGTGCCAGCAGCCAAGTATTGGAGAGGACAGGGACTATCCCCTACGAGCAGTACTTC. Protein sequence: CASSQVLERTGTIPYEQYF.